The sequence of this T cell receptor (beta chain) was determined in a study of blood T cells in healthy people across ages (dated by TCRdb to about 2015). Looking at the study overall: In model experiments, template switching captured roughly one uniquely barcoded TCR beta cDNA molecule for every two T cells. The donors were split into four age groups: young (average around 15 years), middle-aged (roughly 39), aged (62) and long-lived (roughly 88). Donors of different ages were randomly distributed across sequencing lanes to avoid experimental bias. Two additional independent replicas of 1 million unique cDNA reads from the same blood draw were analyzed for two donors (one aged 18 to 29 and one aged 80 or older). The study measured age-related changes in TCR beta repertoire diversity using deep sequencing normalized with unique cDNA molecular identifiers. Overall study outcomes, separate from this receptor: Total diversity estimates from one million sequenced T cells were considered lower bounds and underestimates. Observed TCR beta diversity correlated strongly with the percentage of naive T cells measured by flow cytometry. Observed TCR beta diversity per million T cells fell roughly linearly with age, and a significant reduction was already apparent by age about 36. Compared with the aged group, the long-lived group had more naive CD4+ T cells, fewer expanded clones and increased TCR diversity, a pattern suggesting age selection. Because profiling used bulk unsorted PBMCs, naive and antigen-experienced compartments could not be compared conclusively. Because the CMV infection status of the donors was unknown, age-related changes in expanded clonotypes may potentially have been confounded.

The library was built by means of 5' RACE. A second PCR of about 7 to 12 cycles was performed with a sample-barcoded 5' primer and a J-beta primer mix. A template-switch 5' adaptor carrying 12 random nucleotides introduced a unique molecular identifier onto each TCR beta cDNA molecule. At least 2.5 million CDR3-containing paired-end reads were obtained from each sample. All of the RNA was converted into first-strand cDNA using the Mint cDNA synthesis kit, with a TRBC-specific oligonucleotide serving as the primer. Following uracil-DNA glycosylase treatment, a first 18-cycle PCR with universal primers M1SS and BC2_uni_R was performed on all cDNA. The authors' pipeline ran thus. For normalization, 1 million high-quality reads, each with a distinct molecular identifier, were randomly selected from each sample. Reads sharing molecular identifiers were discarded rather than binned into consensus sequences. MiTCR, set to a Q25 quality threshold and the strictest error-elimination algorithm, was used for CDR3 identification, clonotype clustering and error correction. A nonparametric unseen species model with Euler transformation was used to estimate lower-bound total TCR beta diversity. TCRdb handled the public reads itself, with Q25 trimming in fastp and clone calling in MiXCR, and kept productive beta chains. Rows with a matching CDR3 protein are joined into one entry that keeps the most common DNA and genes. What appears here as the V and J calls and clone size reflects TCRdb's work, not the paper's. The sample has approximately 2,000,000 distinct CDR3 sequences on record, 30% to 40% of them singletons. About 23% of the sample belongs to the ten largest clones.

This clonotype was counted only a few times. The antigen this receptor binds is unknown. Base qualities are not provided; no much larger clone lies one nucleotide away. The donors were roughly 39 Caucasian individuals from Russia, aged about 6 to 95 years, who were systemically healthy. Each donor gave 8 to 10 milliliters of peripheral blood, drawn into EDTA-treated Vacutainer tubes. PBMCs were isolated by Ficoll-Paque density-gradient centrifugation, with at least 6 million obtained per sample. Total RNA was extracted from PBMCs with Trizol reagent, with at least 5 micrograms obtained per sample. Naive CD45RAhigh/CD27high T cell percentages were measured by flow cytometry on a PBMC aliquot from every donor. The sequence came from a human donor in good health. The specimen was blood.

Here the CDR3 is given as CASSPQGVTPDTQYF. In nucleotides, the sequence is TGTGCCAGCAGCCCACAGGGGGTCACCCCAGATACGCAGTATTTT. The rearranged segments are TRBV27 and TRBJ2-3, with 8 bases in between that match TRBD1. Trimming leaves V shorter by 6 bases and J shorter by 4 bases, with the junction holding 9 bases beyond the gene matches. From the germline V gene (reference sequence), CDR1 is MNHEY and CDR2 is SMNVEV. From cysteine to phenylalanine, the CDR3 is 15 amino acids long. Only the CDR3 region is kept as DNA, spanning 45 bases read in frame from base 1.